The 10 T cell receptor beta chains below were found in one sample sequenced in a study of healthy donors' naive CD4 and CD8 T cells. TCR libraries were built from roughly 0.5 ug of total RNA by linear amplification. One entry per CDR3 protein results from TCRdb running MiXCR on the reads. This sample carries 200,000 or so distinct CDR3 sequences, over 60% of them seen once, and the ten largest clones take about 2.1%. Sequences were obtained from naive CD4+ and CD8+ T cells sorted from blood, pooled from several donors. These receptors originate from a pool of human donors in good health; the sample pools cells from several healthy donors.

The V gene is TRBV5-1, the J gene TRBJ2-7; 13 bases align to TRBD2. This CDR3 spans 17 amino acids. CDR1 SGHRS and CDR2 YFSETQ come from the germline V gene. V trimming: 5 bases; J trimming: 0 bases; junction bases outside the gene matches: 8. This CDR3 reads CASRHGTSGAYSYEQYF. For the CDR3, the DNA is TGCGCCAGCAGACACGGGACTAGCGGGGCCTACTCCTACGAGCAGTACTTC.

V and J are TRBV29-1 and TRBJ1-2; the match to TRBD1 covers 8 bases. In germline, CDR1 is SQVTM, CDR2 ANQGSEA. V was clipped by 6 bases and J by 4 bases; unmatched bases: 10. The CDR3 spans 14 residues. The CDR3 loop reads CSVRPGGAFYGYTF. The CDR3 nucleotides read TGCAGCGTCCGACCAGGGGGCGCCTTCTATGGCTACACCTTC.

V is TRBV11-2 and J is TRBJ2-3, with D possibly being TRBD2 (5 bases). The V and J ends lost 1 base and 3 bases respectively, with 14 bases between them. The CDR3 is 16 amino acids. Germline V gene data show CDR1 as SGHAT and CDR2 as FQNNGV. The CDR3 coding sequence is TGTGCCAGCAGCTTAGGTCCGGGAAGTGGGACAGATACGCAGTATTTT. Translating it yields CASSLGPGSGTDTQYF.

This clonotype was seen a handful of times. The chain has TRBV19 and TRBJ1-5; D gene uncertain. V was shortened by 2 bases and J by 3 bases, with 11 bases between the two germline ends. The CDR3 is 15 residues long. CDR1 is LNHDA and CDR2 is SQIVND in the germline V gene (reference sequence). Here the CDR3 DNA reads TGTGCCAGTAGTATACCCAATCTCCCCAATCAGCCCCAGCATTTT. Encoded protein: CASSIPNLPNQPQHF.

As for this clonotype: One junction end does not reproduce the germline sequence, and a read error may be involved. The gene calls are TRBV6-5 and TRBJ1-1; possibly TRBD1 for D (6 bases). Per the germline V gene, CDR1 is MNHEY and CDR2 is SVGAGI. The CDR3 totals 13 residues. The CDR3 is CAGSYSGDTEAFF. The DNA for the CDR3 is TGTGCCGGCAGTTACTCAGGGGACACTGAAGCTTTCTTT.

The CDR3 DNA is TGTGCCAGCAGCCTTACCAGGGTACCCTTCAATGAGCAGTTCTTC. This codes for CASSLTRVPFNEQFF. The chain combines TRBV5-6 with TRBJ2-1; the D gene is possibly TRBD1 (5 bases). Trimming took 4 bases from V and 6 from J, leaving 17 bases between them. Germline V gene lookup returns CDR1 SGHDT and CDR2 YYEEEE. The CDR3 has 15 residues.

CDR3 nucleotides: TGTGCCAGCAGTTACCCAGGGGGCTTACAGTACTTC. Amino acid sequence: CASSYPGGLQYF. The chain links TRBV6-5 to TRBJ2-7; the match to TRBD1 covers 8 bases. Germline-derived CDR1 and CDR2 are MNHEY and SVGAGI. V lost 2 bases and J lost 10; bases outside the gene matches: 4. This CDR3 is built from 12 residues.

This clonotype was detected a few times. The V gene is TRBV19, the J gene TRBJ1-3; D unresolved. The CDR3 covers 17 residues. V dropped 10 bases and J dropped 0 bases, with 22 bases sitting between them. Germline CDR1 LNHDA, CDR2 SQIVND (reference sequence). As DNA, the CDR3 is TGTGCCACTCGCCTCTCAGGCGCCCCAATCTCTGGAAACACCATATATTTT. Amino acid sequence: CATRLSGAPISGNTIYF.

This clonotype showed up just a few times. The rearrangement joins TRBV27 to TRBJ2-7; D gene uncertain. The V end lost 5 bases, the J end lost 0 bases, and 8 bases lay between the germline ends. The CDR3 contains 13 residues. Germline assignment: CDR1 MNHEY and CDR2 SMNVEV (reference sequence). As DNA, the CDR3 is TGTGCCAGCAGTCCGTATTACTCCTACGAGCAGTACTTC. Amino acid sequence: CASSPYYSYEQYF.

The chain employs TRBV5-1 and TRBJ2-3; 14 bases map to TRBD2. The CDR3 has 18 residues. Germline V gene data show CDR1 as SGHRS and CDR2 as YFSETQ. V lost 5 bases and J lost 6; bases outside the gene matches: 14. CDR3 coding DNA: TGCGCCAGCAGTCTCGGGACTAGCGGGGGCCAAGCCCGGGATACGCAGTATTTT. It yields the protein CASSLGTSGGQARDTQYF.